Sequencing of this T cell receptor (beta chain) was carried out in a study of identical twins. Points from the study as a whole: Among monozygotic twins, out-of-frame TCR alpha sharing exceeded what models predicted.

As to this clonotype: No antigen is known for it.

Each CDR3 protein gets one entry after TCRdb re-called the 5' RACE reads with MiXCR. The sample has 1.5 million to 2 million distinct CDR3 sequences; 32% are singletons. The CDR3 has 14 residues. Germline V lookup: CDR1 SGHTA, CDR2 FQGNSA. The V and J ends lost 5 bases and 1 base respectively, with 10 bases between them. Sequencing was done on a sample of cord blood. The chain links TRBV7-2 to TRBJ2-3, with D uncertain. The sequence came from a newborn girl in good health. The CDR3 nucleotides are TGTGCCAGCAGCCAACTGAGCCGCACAGATACGCAGTATTTT. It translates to CASSQLSRTDTQYF.